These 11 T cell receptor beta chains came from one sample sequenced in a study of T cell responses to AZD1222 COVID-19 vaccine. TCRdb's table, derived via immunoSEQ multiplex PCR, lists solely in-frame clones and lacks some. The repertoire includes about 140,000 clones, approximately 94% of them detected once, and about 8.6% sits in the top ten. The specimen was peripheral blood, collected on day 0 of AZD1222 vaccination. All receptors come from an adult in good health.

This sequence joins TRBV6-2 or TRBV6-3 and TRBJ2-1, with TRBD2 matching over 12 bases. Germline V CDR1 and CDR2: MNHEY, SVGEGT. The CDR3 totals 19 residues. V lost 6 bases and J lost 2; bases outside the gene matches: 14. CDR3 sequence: CASSLQYSLAGGPYNEQFF. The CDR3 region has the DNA TGTGCCAGCAGCCTCCAATACTCTCTAGCGGGGGGGCCCTACAATGAGCAGTTCTTC.

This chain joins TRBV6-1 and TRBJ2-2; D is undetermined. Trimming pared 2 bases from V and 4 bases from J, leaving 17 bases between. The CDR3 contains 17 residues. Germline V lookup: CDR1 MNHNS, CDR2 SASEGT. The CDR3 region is CASSESLGSPGTGELFF. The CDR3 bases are TGTGCCAGCAGTGAAAGTCTGGGGTCACCGGGCACCGGGGAGCTGTTTTTT.

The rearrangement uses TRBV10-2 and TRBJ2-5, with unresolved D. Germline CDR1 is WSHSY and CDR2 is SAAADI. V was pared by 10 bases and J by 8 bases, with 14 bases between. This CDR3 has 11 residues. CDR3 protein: CATHTLGTQYF. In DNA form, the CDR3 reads TGCGCCACCCACACATTAGGAACCCAGTACTTC.

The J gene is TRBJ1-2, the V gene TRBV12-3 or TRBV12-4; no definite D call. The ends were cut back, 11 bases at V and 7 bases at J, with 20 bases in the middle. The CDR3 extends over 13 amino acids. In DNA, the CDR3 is TGTGCCTCATCCCCGCGAGAGTATTCTGGCTACACCTTC. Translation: CASSPREYSGYTF.

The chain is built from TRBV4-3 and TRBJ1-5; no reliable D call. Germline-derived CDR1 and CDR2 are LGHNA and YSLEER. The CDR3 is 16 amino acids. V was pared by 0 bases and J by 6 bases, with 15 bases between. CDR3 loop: CASSQDITAATQPQHF. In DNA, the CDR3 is TGCGCCAGCAGCCAAGATATTACGGCAGCGACTCAGCCCCAGCATTTT.

The CDR3 is CAIRSEDTTNQPQHF. The DNA of the CDR3 is TGTGCCATCAGGTCCGAGGACACCACCAATCAGCCCCAGCATTTT. The chain carries TRBV10-3 and TRBJ1-5, with a weak D call TRBD1 (5 bases). The CDR3 sequence is 15 residues long. Germline V gene sequence: CDR1 ENHRY, CDR2 SYGVKD. Trimming shortened V by 6 bases and J by 3 bases, and 15 bases separated the two germline ends.

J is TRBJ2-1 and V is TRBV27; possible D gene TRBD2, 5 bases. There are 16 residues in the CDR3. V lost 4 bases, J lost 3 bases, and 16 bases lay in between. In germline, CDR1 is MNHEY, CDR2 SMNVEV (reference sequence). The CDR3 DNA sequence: TGTGCCAGCAGTTCCCACCCCCAGCGGCTCTACAATGAGCAGTTCTTC. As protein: CASSSHPQRLYNEQFF.

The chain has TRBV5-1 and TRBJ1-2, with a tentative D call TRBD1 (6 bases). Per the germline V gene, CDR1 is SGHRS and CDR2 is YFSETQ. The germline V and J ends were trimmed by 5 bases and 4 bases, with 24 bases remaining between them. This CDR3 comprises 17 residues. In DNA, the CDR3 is TGCGCCAGCAGAGCTTGGTGGGATGGACAGTCCAGCTATGGCTACACCTTC. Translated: CASRAWWDGQSSYGYTF.

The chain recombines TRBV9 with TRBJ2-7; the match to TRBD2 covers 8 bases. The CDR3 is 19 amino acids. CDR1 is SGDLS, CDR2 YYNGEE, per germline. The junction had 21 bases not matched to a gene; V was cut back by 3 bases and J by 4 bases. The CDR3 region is CASSGGTYSGEGDKYEQYF. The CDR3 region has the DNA TGTGCCAGCAGCGGTGGGACCTATAGCGGGGAAGGGGACAAGTACGAGCAGTACTTC.

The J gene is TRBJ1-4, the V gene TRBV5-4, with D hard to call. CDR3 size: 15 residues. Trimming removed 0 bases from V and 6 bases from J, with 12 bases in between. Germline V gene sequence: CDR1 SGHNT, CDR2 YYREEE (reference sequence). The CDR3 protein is CASSLGGSADEKLFF. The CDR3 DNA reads TGTGCCAGCAGCTTGGGGGGTTCAGCAGATGAAAAACTGTTTTTT.

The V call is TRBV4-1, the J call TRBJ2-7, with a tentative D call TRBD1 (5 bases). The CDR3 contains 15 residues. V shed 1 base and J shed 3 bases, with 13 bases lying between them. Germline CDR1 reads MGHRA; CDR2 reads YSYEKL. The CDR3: CASSQGQTSYYEQYF. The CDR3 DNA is TGCGCCAGCAGCCAAGGACAGACCTCCTACTACGAGCAGTACTTC.